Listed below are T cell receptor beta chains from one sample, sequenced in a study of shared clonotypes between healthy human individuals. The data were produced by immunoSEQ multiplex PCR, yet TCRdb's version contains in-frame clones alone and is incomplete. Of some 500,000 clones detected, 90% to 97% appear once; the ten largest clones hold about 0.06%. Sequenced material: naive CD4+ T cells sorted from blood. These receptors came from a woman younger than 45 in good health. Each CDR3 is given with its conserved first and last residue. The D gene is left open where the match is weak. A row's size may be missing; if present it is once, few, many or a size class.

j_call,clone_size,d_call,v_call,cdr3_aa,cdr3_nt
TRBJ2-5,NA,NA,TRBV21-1,CASMIQTSAQETQYF,TGTGCCAGCATGATCCAGACTAGTGCGCAAGAGACCCAGTACTTC
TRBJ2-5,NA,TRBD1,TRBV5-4,CASRQGRGETQYF,TGTGCCAGCCGTCAGGGCAGGGGGGAGACCCAGTACTTC
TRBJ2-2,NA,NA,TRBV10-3,CAISTRGSGELFF,TGTGCCATCAGTACCAGGGGATCCGGGGAGCTGTTTTTT
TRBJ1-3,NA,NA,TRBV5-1,CASSSEGGSGNTIYF,TGCGCCAGCAGCTCTGAAGGGGGAAGTGGAAACACCATATATTTT
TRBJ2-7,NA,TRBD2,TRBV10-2,CASSRTSGYEQYF,TGCGCCAGCAGTCGGACTAGCGGCTACGAGCAGTACTTC
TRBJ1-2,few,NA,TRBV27,CASSSRDGYTF,TGTGCCAGCAGTTCCAGGGATGGCTACACCTTC
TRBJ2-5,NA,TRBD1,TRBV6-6,CANSGRGTAQETQYF,TGTGCCAACAGCGGCCGAGGGACAGCTCAAGAGACCCAGTACTTC
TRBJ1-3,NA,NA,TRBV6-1,CASSEALLGQGRGNTIYF,TGTGCCAGCAGTGAAGCGCTTCTGGGGCAGGGGAGAGGAAACACCATATATTTT
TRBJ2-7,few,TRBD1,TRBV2,CASSKRTGTYEQYF,TGTGCCAGCAGTAAACGGACAGGGACCTACGAGCAGTACTTC
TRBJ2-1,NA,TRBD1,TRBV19,CASSGQGFGHNEQFF,TGTGCCAGTAGTGGACAGGGGTTCGGTCACAATGAGCAGTTCTTC
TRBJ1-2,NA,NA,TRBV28,CASSLVANYGYTF,TGTGCCAGCAGTTTAGTGGCCAACTATGGCTACACCTTC
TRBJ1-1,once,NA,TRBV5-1,CASSLDSNTEAFF,TGCGCCAGCAGCTTGGACAGCAACACTGAAGCTTTCTTT
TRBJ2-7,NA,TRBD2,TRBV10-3,CAISESSGPTYEQYF,TGTGCCATCAGTGAGTCTAGCGGGCCGACCTACGAGCAGTACTTC
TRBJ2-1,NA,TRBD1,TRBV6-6,CASSHNTGVGNEQFF,TGTGCCAGCAGCCACAACACAGGGGTGGGGAATGAGCAGTTCTTC
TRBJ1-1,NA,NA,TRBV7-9,CASSQRLKLFF,TGTGCCAGCAGCCAACGACTCAAGTTGTTCTTT
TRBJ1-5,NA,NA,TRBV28,CASSPWRRQPQHF,TGTGCCAGCAGTCCCTGGAGGCGGCAGCCCCAGCATTTT
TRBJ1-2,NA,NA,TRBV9,CASSVGGRDYGYTF,TGTGCCAGCAGCGTAGGAGGCAGGGACTATGGCTACACCTTC
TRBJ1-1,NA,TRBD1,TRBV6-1,CASREGTGGLYTEAFF,TGTGCCAGCAGAGAAGGGACAGGGGGTTTATACACTGAAGCTTTCTTT
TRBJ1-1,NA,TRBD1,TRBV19,CASSIRTGWDTEAFF,TGTGCCAGTAGTATACGGACAGGGTGGGACACTGAAGCTTTCTTT
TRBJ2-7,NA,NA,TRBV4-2,CASSQDFQGRPYEQYF,TGTGCCAGCAGCCAAGATTTCCAGGGGAGACCCTACGAGCAGTACTTC
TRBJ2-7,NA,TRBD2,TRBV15,CATSRDFAGGIHEQYF,TGTGCCACCAGCAGAGATTTCGCGGGAGGTATCCACGAGCAGTACTTC
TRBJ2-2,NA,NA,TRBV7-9,CASSLIGTSNTGELFF,TGTGCCAGCAGCTTAATAGGGACCTCGAACACCGGGGAGCTGTTTTTT
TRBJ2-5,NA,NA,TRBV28,CASSFSDRSEETQYF,TGTGCCAGCAGTTTCTCTGACCGGAGCGAAGAGACCCAGTACTTC
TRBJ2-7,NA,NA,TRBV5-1,CASSFTEGTEQYF,TGCGCCAGCAGCTTTACCGAAGGCACCGAGCAGTACTTC
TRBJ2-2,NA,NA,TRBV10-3,CAISEKSGLLNTGELFF,TGTGCCATCAGTGAGAAATCGGGACTTTTGAACACCGGGGAGCTGTTTTTT
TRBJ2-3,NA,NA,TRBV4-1,CASSQGRGGTYTDTQYF,TGCGCCAGCAGCCAAGGGCGAGGCGGGACTTACACAGATACGCAGTATTTT
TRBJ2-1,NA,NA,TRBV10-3,CATGPGFTSKNEQFF,TGTGCCACAGGTCCGGGTTTTACGTCTAAGAATGAGCAGTTCTTC
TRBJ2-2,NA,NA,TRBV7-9,CASSLPRANTGELFF,TGTGCCAGCAGCTTGCCCCGGGCGAACACCGGGGAGCTGTTTTTT
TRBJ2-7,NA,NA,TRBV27,CASSLKTSYEQYF,TGTGCCAGCAGTTTGAAGACTAGCTACGAGCAGTACTTC
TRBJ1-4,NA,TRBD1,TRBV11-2,CASSPGTGGTGKLFF,TGTGCCAGCAGCCCCGGGACAGGGGGCACCGGAAAACTGTTTTTT
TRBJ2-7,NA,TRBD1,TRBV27,CASSLKRQGWTWGEQYF,TGTGCCAGCAGTTTAAAAAGACAGGGGTGGACCTGGGGCGAGCAGTACTTC
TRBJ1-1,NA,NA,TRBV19,CASSIEKGFVTEAFF,TGTGCCAGTAGTATAGAAAAGGGTTTCGTCACTGAAGCTTTCTTT
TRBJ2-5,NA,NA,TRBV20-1,CSASISETQYF,TGCAGTGCTAGCATTTCCGAGACCCAGTACTTC
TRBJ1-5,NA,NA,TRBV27,CASSPLDRGSNQPQHF,TGTGCCAGCAGTCCCCTCGACAGAGGAAGCAATCAGCCCCAGCATTTT
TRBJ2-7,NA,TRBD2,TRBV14,CASSRLAGGDYEQYF,TGTGCCAGCAGCCGACTAGCGGGAGGTGACTACGAGCAGTACTTC
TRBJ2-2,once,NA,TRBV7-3,CASSFGLFGTGELFF,TGTGCCAGCAGCTTTGGACTATTCGGCACCGGGGAGCTGTTTTTT
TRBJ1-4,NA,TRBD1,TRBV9,CASSGQGLTNEKLFF,TGTGCCAGCAGCGGACAGGGTTTGACTAATGAAAAACTGTTTTTT
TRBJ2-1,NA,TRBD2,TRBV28,CASSPTSGNYNEQFF,TGTGCCAGCAGCCCGACTAGCGGGAATTACAATGAGCAGTTCTTC
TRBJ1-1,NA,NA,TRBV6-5,CASSYVGSNTEAFF,TGTGCCAGCAGTTACGTGGGCAGTAACACTGAAGCTTTCTTT
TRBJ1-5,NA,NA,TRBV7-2,CASSLAGTGQPQHF,TGTGCCAGCAGCTTAGCTGGAACAGGGCAGCCCCAGCATTTT
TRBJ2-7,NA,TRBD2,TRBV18,CASSPLDLGLAGGYEQYF,TGTGCCAGCTCACCACTTGATTTAGGACTAGCGGGAGGTTACGAGCAGTACTTC
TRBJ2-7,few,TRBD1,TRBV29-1,CSVRDRFSYEQYF,TGCAGCGTGAGGGACAGATTCTCCTACGAGCAGTACTTC
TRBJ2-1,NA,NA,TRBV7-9,CASSLGLAAVRNEQFF,TGTGCCAGCAGCTTAGGGTTGGCGGCAGTCCGGAATGAGCAGTTCTTC
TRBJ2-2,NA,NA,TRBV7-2,CASSLGLSGGNTGELFF,TGTGCCAGCAGCTTAGGGCTTAGCGGAGGGAACACCGGGGAGCTGTTTTTT
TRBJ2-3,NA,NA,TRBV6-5,CASSYSEGSDTQYF,TGTGCCAGCAGTTACTCGGAGGGTTCAGATACGCAGTATTTT